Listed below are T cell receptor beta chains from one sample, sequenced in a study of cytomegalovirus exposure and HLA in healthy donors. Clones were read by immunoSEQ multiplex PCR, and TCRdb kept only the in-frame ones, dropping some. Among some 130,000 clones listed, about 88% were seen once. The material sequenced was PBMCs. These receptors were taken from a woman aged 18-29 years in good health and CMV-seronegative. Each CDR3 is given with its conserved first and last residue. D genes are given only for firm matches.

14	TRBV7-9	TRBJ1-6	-	CASSQSSYNSPLHF
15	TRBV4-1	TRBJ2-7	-	CASSLWGGATYEQYF
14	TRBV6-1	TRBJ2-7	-	CASSDRLNSYEQYF
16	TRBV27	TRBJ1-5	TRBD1	CASSPVGTGPNQPQHF
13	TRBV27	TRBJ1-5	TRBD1	CASRGQGAQPQHF
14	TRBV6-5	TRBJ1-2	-	CASSPEGPGYGYTF
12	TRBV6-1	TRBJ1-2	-	CASSGRGYGYTF
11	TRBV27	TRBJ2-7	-	CASSSTYEQYF
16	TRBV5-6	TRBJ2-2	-	CASSLGAGANTGELFF
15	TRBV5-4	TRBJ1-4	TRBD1	CASSDRGEANEKLFF
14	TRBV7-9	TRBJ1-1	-	CASSPRGPNTEAFF